What follows are 9 T cell receptor beta chains derived from one specimen sequenced in a study of sequential checkpoint blockade in melanoma. The repertoire was sequenced with immunoSEQ multiplex PCR; TCRdb's copy has only in-frame clones and lacks some. The data show 2,600 or so clones, 20% to 25% seen once. The treatment was: randomized to nivolumab then ipilimumab (arm A) or the reverse (arm B). This material consisted of tumor tissue (inferred from file names), taken from a patient given nivolumab and ipilimumab in sequence. These receptor sequences come from a human donor with melanoma.

This clone was observed once. The V gene is TRBV10-2, the J gene TRBJ2-3, with TRBD2 matching over 10 bases. This CDR3 comprises 14 residues. V trimming: 7 bases; J trimming: 5 bases; junction bases outside the gene matches: 6. Germline V CDR1 and CDR2: WSHSY, SAAADI. The CDR3 nucleotides read TGCGCCAGCACTAGCGGGAGTCAGGGAGATACGCAGTATTTT. It is translated as CASTSGSQGDTQYF.

This clone came up a few times. The V gene is TRBV30, the J gene TRBJ2-7; either TRBD1 or TRBD2 may supply D (5 bases each). The V and J ends lost 5 bases and 7 bases respectively, with 21 bases between them. This CDR3 has 14 amino acids. Germline loops: CDR1 GTSNPN, CDR2 SVGIG (reference sequence). As DNA, the CDR3 is TGTGCCTGGTCATTTACAGGAGGTGGGGGAGAGCAGTACTTC. The encoded protein is CAWSFTGGGGEQYF.

This clone was seen a handful of times. V usage is TRBV7-2 and J usage is TRBJ2-2, with D unclear. Per germline, CDR1 SGHTA and CDR2 FQGNSA. The CDR3 has 13 amino acids. V was cut by 5 bases and J by 5 bases, with 9 bases left in between. The DNA for the CDR3 is TGTGCCAGCAGCCAAGAGGTGACCGGGGAGCTGTTTTTT. This encodes CASSQEVTGELFF.

This clone was counted only a few times. The chain employs TRBV15 and TRBJ1-1; D may be TRBD1 (5 bases). There are 15 residues in the CDR3. V was shortened by 1 base and J by 1 base, with 10 bases between the two germline ends. CDR1 is LNHNV, CDR2 YYDKDF, per germline (reference sequence). CDR3 sequence (DNA): TGTGCCACCAGCAGAGTGGGGGGACCGAACACTGAAGCTTTCTTT. Encoded protein: CATSRVGGPNTEAFF.

The rearrangement links TRBV18 to TRBJ2-7; D may correspond to TRBD1 or TRBD2 (5 bases each). CDR3 length: 14 residues. V was clipped by 2 bases and J by 5 bases, with 13 bases between them. The germline CDR1 and CDR2 sequences are KGHSH and LQKENI. CDR3 region: CASSPSLGVDEQYF. CDR3 coding DNA: TGTGCCAGCTCACCAAGTTTGGGGGTCGACGAGCAGTACTTC.

This clone was detected only a few times. This sequence joins TRBV1 and TRBJ1-4. TRBV1 is given as a pseudogene. The CDR3 spans 16 residues. CDR3 coding DNA: TGCGCCAGCAGCCAAGATATACGAGGGGCTAATGAAAAACTGTTTTTT. Its protein is CASSQDIRGANEKLFF.

This chain uses TRBV30 with TRBJ1-1; tentative D call: TRBD1 (6 bases). The CDR3 has 14 residues. Germline CDR1 is GTSNPN and CDR2 is SVGIG (reference sequence). V lost 4 bases and J 1 base, leaving 13 bases between the germline ends. The CDR3 DNA sequence: TGTGCCTGGAATTTAGGGACACAGAACACTGAAGCTTTCTTT. Protein: CAWNLGTQNTEAFF.

The gene calls are TRBV10-2 and TRBJ2-7, with 8 bases aligning to TRBD2. The J segment lost 10 bases and the V segment lost 0 bases, leaving 14 bases of the junction unmatched. Germline CDR1 reads WSHSY; CDR2 reads SAAADI. The CDR3 is 16 residues long. This chain's CDR3 is CASSESNGGAGSKQYF. The CDR3 region has the DNA TGCGCCAGCAGTGAGTCGAACGGGGGGGCCGGATCGAAACAGTACTTC.

Within the sample, this clone is large. The CDR3 spells CASSFSELALYEQYF. For the CDR3, the DNA is TGTGCCAGCAGCTTTTCAGAATTGGCTCTCTACGAGCAGTACTTC. V usage is TRBV11-3 and J usage is TRBJ2-7; D gene ambiguous. CDR3 length equals 15 residues. CDR1 SGHNT and CDR2 YENEEA come from the germline V gene. The germline V and J ends were trimmed by 3 bases and 3 bases, with 15 bases remaining between them.